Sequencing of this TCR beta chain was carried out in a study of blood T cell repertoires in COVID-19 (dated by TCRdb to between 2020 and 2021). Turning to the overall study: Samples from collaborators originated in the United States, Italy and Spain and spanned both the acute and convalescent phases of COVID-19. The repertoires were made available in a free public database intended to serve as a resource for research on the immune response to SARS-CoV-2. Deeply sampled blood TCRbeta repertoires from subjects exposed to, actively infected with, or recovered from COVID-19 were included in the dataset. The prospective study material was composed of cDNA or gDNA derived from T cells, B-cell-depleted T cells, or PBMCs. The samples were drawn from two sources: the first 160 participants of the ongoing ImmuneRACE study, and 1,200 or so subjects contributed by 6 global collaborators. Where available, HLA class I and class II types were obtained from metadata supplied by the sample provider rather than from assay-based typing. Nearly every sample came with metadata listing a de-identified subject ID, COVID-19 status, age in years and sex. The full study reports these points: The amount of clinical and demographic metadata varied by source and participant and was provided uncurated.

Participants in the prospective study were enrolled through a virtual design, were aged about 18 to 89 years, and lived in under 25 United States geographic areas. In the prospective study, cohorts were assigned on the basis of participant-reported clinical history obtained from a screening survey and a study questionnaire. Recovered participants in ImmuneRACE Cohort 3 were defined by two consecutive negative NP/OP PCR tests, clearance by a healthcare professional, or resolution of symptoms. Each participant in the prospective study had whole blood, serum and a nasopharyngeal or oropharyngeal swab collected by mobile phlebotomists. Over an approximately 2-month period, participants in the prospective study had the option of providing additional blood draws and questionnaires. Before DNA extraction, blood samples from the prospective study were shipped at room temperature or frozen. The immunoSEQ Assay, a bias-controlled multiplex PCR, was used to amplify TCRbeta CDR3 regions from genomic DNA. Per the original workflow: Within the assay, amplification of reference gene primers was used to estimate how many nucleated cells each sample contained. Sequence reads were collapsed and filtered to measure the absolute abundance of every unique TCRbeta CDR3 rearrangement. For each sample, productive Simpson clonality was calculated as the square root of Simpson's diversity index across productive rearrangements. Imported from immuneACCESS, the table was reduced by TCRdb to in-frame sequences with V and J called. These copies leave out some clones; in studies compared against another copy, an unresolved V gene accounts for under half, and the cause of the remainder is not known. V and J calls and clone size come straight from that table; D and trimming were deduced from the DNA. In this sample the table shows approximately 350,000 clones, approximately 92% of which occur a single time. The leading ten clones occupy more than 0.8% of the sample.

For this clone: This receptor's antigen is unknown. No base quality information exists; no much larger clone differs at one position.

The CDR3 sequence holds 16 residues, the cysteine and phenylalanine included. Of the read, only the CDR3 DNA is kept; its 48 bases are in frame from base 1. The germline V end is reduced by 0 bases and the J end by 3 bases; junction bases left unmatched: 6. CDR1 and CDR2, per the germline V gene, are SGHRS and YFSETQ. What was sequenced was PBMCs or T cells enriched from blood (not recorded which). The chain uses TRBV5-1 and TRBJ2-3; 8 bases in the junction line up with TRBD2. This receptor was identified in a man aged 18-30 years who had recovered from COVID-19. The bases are TGCGCCAGCAGCTTGGCGGGCGGGAGGTCTACAGATACGCAGTATTTT. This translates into CASSLAGGRSTDTQYF.